This T cell receptor beta chain was retrieved from a study of cytomegalovirus exposure and HLA in healthy donors (dated by TCRdb to 2016 to 2017). With regard to the full study: An earlier analysis of several hundred of the donors reported about 250 Gb of sequence data and roughly 110 million unique TCR beta sequences from some 180 million T cells. An early release that covered some 630 HLA-typed donors contained approximately 300 gigabases of sequencing data and approximately 85 million unique TCR sequences. Of the 398 genotyped donors, 65% to 90% were placed in the genetic ancestry cluster associated with self-reported Caucasian donors. To study patterns of TCR occurrence, a later analysis re-analyzed previously published TCR beta repertoires from 666 donors and added high-resolution HLA genotyping. High-throughput TCR immunosequencing, statistical association of individual TCRs with disease status, and machine learning were combined to predict cytomegalovirus infection status. Rather than using new phenotypic data, the later analysis identified candidate immune exposures from TCR beta sequences and from how often those sequences occurred across donors. To decide whether each TCR beta V gene segment behaved as functional or pseudogenic, an earlier analysis of over 500 of the donors relied on high-throughput TCR beta sequencing. Among roughly 370 genotyped donors of the cohort, an average of approximately 240,000 unique TCR beta nucleotide sequences were sequenced per donor, around 18% of them non-productive. In a later genetic analysis, genome-wide SNP genotypes for about 55% of the 666 donors were used, and that subset was treated as a discovery cohort. Typing coverage differed by locus: A, B, C, DRB1 and DQB1 were typed in about 620-640 donors, DQA1 in 522, DPA1 in around 600, and DPB1 in about 450. Alongside the repertoire data, information on donor age, sex, ethnicity and CMV serostatus was compiled. Every repertoire in the discovery cohort had been generated on one and the same sequencing platform. The study aimed to test whether cataloging public T cell receptors could reveal signatures of past pathogen exposure. A few DR-DQ haplotypes were treated as single units for association and clustering because of strong linkage in the cohort. HLA typing included class I and class II loci at four-digit resolution. Along with the approximately 670-subject first cohort, a separate validation cohort of over a hundred different subjects was used. Using immunosequencing, the study profiled T cell repertoires from 500 to 800 subjects and related those repertoires to cytomegalovirus serostatus. Points the paper makes about the study in general: In both the original and validation cohorts, the classifier was reported to diagnose cytomegalovirus status with high specificity and sensitivity. When HLA alleles, especially DR and DQ, strongly co-occurred, attributing TCR associations to individual alleles was difficult. In an earlier analysis of 587 of the donors, most TCR beta V segments appeared in productive rearrangements about 87% or about 30% of the time, broadly matching IMGT annotations. Some IMGT-functional V segments, including TRBV6-2 and TRBV6-3, could not be told apart with the 87-base-pair reads, so those segments were excluded. Correlated functional status among segregating V segments might be attributable to linkage disequilibrium, but an unknown experimental factor could not be ruled out. A later genetic analysis associated a missense DCLRE1C variant with V-gene and J-gene trimming of TCR beta chains, and an independent cohort replicated the association. A few of the identified cytomegalovirus-associated TCR beta chains were confirmed in vitro to be specific for cytomegalovirus antigens. In a later analysis, HLA-associated TCR beta chains were found to be more clonally expanded and to have lower generation probabilities than equally common non-associated chains. A further reported finding was that TCR beta sequences accurately predicted the HLA-A and HLA-B alleles for most subjects in the first cohort. According to a later analysis, parvovirus B19, influenza, CMV and Epstein-Barr virus appeared linked to several top co-occurrence clusters. The only immune exposure information available for the cohort was CMV serostatus. Because counts were too low, seventeen rarely observed V segments, including chromosome 9 orphons, were excluded from the earlier analysis of several hundred of the donors. According to a later analysis, TCR association rates differed among HLA loci, with DRB1 alleles showing the most associated TCRs and HLA-C alleles showing the fewest. This cohort had only TCR beta chains sequenced, and the lack of alpha or paired-chain data limited which features could be detected. In the study, about 150 TCR beta chains were listed as associated with cytomegalovirus. A later analysis associated 17,000 or so TCR beta sequences with specific HLA alleles at a false discovery rate of 0.05. Across donors, most TCR sequences were observed very rarely, whereas some public TCRs were present in many individuals. A cluster of highly shared sequence variants was judged likely to be a technical artifact of the sequencing pipeline. According to a later genetic analysis, donors in an Asian-associated ancestry cluster had fewer N-insertions in productive TCRs than the roughly 700-donor mean. Roughly uniform sequencing depth across donors was assumed in presence/absence analyses, although this assumption may not hold. Because HLA typing was unavailable for some donors at each locus, only the typed subset was used in association tests. Most CMV-associated TCR beta chains appeared to be HLA-restricted in a later analysis, and the HLA associations seemed to be driven largely by CMV exposure. It was suggested by the authors that the approach could potentially be generalized to other disease states and immunological phenotypes.

A word on this clone: Its recognized antigen is unknown.

Library preparation used the immunoSEQ multiplex PCR assay. The multiplex PCR relied on a mix of 60 forward primers for TCR Vbeta segments and 13 reverse primers for TCR Jbeta segments. A multiplex PCR assay on genomic DNA amplified the CDR3 region of rearranged TCR beta genes. On the Illumina HiSeq System, the amplified TCR beta libraries were sequenced as 87-base-pair reads. The authors' analysis ran thus. A later analysis tallied around 82 million unique TCR beta chains across the approximately 670 repertoires, and about 12 million of those chains were shared by two or more donors. A nearest-neighbor algorithm error-corrected the raw reads and collapsed the reads into unique sequences, merging closely related sequences to remove PCR and sequencing errors. V, D and J gene segments were assigned by aligning CDR3 sequences to IMGT reference sequences. For a sequence to be retained, a match of at least six nucleotides to both a V gene segment and a J gene segment was required. A rearrangement counted as productive if the CDR3 had no stop codons and remained in frame with V and J, and every other rearrangement counted as non-productive. Following IMGT convention, CDR3 was defined as the stretch from the second conserved V-encoded cysteine to the conserved J-encoded phenylalanine. The earlier analysis of some 600 of the donors excluded sequences that lacked an unambiguous match to a single V gene segment. In an earlier analysis of around 600 of the donors, V segments were called functional above 56.7% productive rearrangements and were called segregating when the between-donor standard deviation exceeded 5%. A statistical classification framework was developed to diagnose cytomegalovirus status using the catalog of TCR beta chain sequences. A later analysis assigned V and J genes by comparing TCR nucleotide sequences with IMGT/GENE-DB human TR gene sequences. A later analysis assigned CDR3 sequences and most-parsimonious VDJ recombination scenarios with the TCRdist pipeline. A later analysis defined each TCR beta chain by its CDR3 amino acid sequence plus V-gene family, and excluded reads lacking a unique V-gene family. In a later analysis, approximately 640 highly shared, low-generation-probability nucleotide sequences were removed to address suspected cross-contamination and a sequencing artifact. For each public chain, a later analysis derived a clonal expansion index from normalized ranks of inferred template counts within each repertoire. In a later analysis, generation probabilities were computed with a VDJ recombination model fitted to out-of-frame rearrangements, and the resulting probabilities were checked against IGoR. In a later analysis, hypergeometric tests were used to score TCR-TCR, TCR-HLA and TCR-CMV co-occurrence, with a repertoire-size bias correction applied to TCR pairs. In a later analysis, false discovery rates were estimated by permuting HLA or CMV assignments 20 times. In a later analysis, co-occurring TCRs were grouped using DBSCAN, and TCRdist sequence similarity was added for clustering within HLA-allele-positive subsets. Co-occurrence clustering excluded repertoires with fewer than 30,000 or more than 120,000 public chains, plus five with anomalous nucleotide sharing. TCRdb carries this immuneACCESS record with in-frame sequences only. Its versions omit some clonotypes, under half of them owing to an unresolved V gene in the studies checked, with the rest unexplained. Clonal size and the V and J genes are those of that table, whereas D and trimming came from the DNA. This sample's table lists approximately 170,000 clones. 0.75% to 0.85% of the sample is held by the ten biggest clonotypes.

The cohort consisted of 666 healthy bone marrow donors. Cohort members were all nominally healthy when sampled, although unrecorded immune exposures were likely present. The donor tested CMV seropositive and was one of the 289 seropositive cohort members. Each donor provided a peripheral blood sample, and peripheral blood mononuclear cells were used for TCR beta sequencing. Genomic DNA was extracted from the blood cell samples with the Qiagen DNeasy Blood Extraction Kit. Reading the germline V gene gives CDR1 SGHDN and CDR2 FVKESK. Taken from cysteine to phenylalanine, the CDR3 has 13 residues. CDR3 DNA is the only sequence kept; it has 39 bases, read in frame from the first base. The germline V and J ends show losses of 4 bases and 5 bases respectively, and no gene match explains 3 bases of the junction.

The V gene is TRBV14 and the J gene is TRBJ2-3, with 7 bases in between that match TRBD1. The clonotype was recovered from a woman aged 18-29 years in good health and CMV-seropositive. Sequencing input: PBMCs. The CDR3 region reads CASSLAGGDTQYF. The DNA sequence follows: TGTGCCAGCAGCCTTGCAGGGGGAGATACGCAGTATTTT.